Listed below are T cell receptor beta chains from one sample, sequenced in a study of cytomegalovirus exposure and HLA in healthy donors. Profiled with immunoSEQ multiplex PCR; TCRdb holds only in-frame clones, not every one. The table shows 150,000 to 200,000 clones, with over 70% occurring only once. What was sequenced was PBMCs. Receptors were obtained from a male donor in good health and CMV-seropositive. CDR3s include the opening cysteine and the closing phenylalanine or tryptophan. A D gene is named only where the DNA matches it firmly. The size field is filled for only some rows; it gives once, few, many or a size class.

J: TRBJ2-3
D: -
size: -
V: TRBV5-1
CDR3: CASSLPGDTQYF
DNA: TGCGCCAGCAGCTTGCCAGGGGATACGCAGTATTTT

J: TRBJ2-2
D: -
size: -
V: TRBV7-7
CDR3: CASSPVGSVNTGELFF
DNA: TGTGCTAGCAGCCCGGTAGGGAGCGTTAACACCGGGGAGCTGTTTTTT

J: TRBJ1-2
D: -
size: -
V: TRBV13
CDR3: CASSLRRGDTTNYGYTF
DNA: TGTGCCAGCAGCTTACGTCGAGGGGACACAACTAACTATGGCTACACCTTC

J: TRBJ2-1
D: -
size: -
V: TRBV7-9
CDR3: CASSRPQAWEQFF
DNA: TGTGCCAGCAGCCGTCCTCAGGCGTGGGAGCAGTTCTTC

J: TRBJ2-7
D: TRBD1
size: few
V: TRBV10-1
CDR3: CATPTGTGYEQYF
DNA: TGCGCCACTCCTACCGGGACAGGCTACGAGCAGTACTTC

J: TRBJ2-5
D: TRBD2
size: -
V: TRBV6-4
CDR3: CASCLPQRGETQYF
DNA: TGTGCCAGCTGCCTACCCCAGCGGGGCGAGACCCAGTACTTC

J: TRBJ2-7
D: -
size: -
V: TRBV5-4
CDR3: CASSPTGRDEQYF
DNA: TGTGCCAGCAGCCCGACAGGTCGGGACGAGCAGTACTTC

J: TRBJ2-2
D: -
size: -
V: TRBV4-2
CDR3: CASSPGSVGPPGELFF
DNA: TGTGCCAGCAGCCCGGGGTCGGTTGGCCCGCCCGGGGAGCTGTTTTTT

J: TRBJ1-3
D: TRBD1
size: -
V: TRBV9
CDR3: CASSVTGGESGNTIYF
DNA: TGTGCCAGCAGCGTTACAGGGGGCGAATCTGGAAACACCATATATTTT

J: TRBJ2-2
D: -
size: -
V: TRBV7-3
CDR3: CASSLLSGELFF
DNA: TGTGCCAGCAGCTTACTATCCGGGGAGCTGTTTTTT

J: TRBJ2-2
D: TRBD2
size: -
V: TRBV19
CDR3: CASSILAGNTGELFF
DNA: TGTGCCAGTAGTATACTAGCGGGTAACACCGGGGAGCTGTTTTTT

J: TRBJ2-2
D: TRBD2
size: -
V: TRBV4-3
CDR3: CASSRGLAGDNTGELFF
DNA: TGCGCCAGCAGCCGAGGGCTAGCGGGGGACAACACCGGGGAGCTGTTTTTT

J: TRBJ1-5
D: TRBD1
size: -
V: TRBV4-1
CDR3: CASSQDRSRGQGQPQHF
DNA: TGCGCCAGCAGCCAAGATAGAAGCAGGGGGCAAGGTCAGCCCCAGCATTTT

J: TRBJ1-5
D: TRBD1
size: -
V: TRBV6-1
CDR3: CASRVDRGNNQPQHF
DNA: TGTGCCAGCAGGGTAGACAGGGGCAACAATCAGCCCCAGCATTTT

J: TRBJ2-5
D: TRBD2
size: -
V: TRBV18
CDR3: CASSPMQGEGETQYF
DNA: TGTGCCAGCTCACCCATGCAAGGGGAGGGGGAGACCCAGTACTTC

J: TRBJ2-2
D: TRBD1
size: -
V: TRBV7-3
CDR3: CASSRGQGAPGELFF
DNA: TGTGCCAGCAGCCGGGGACAGGGGGCGCCCGGGGAGCTGTTTTTT

J: TRBJ2-5
D: -
size: -
V: TRBV29-1
CDR3: CSSQEEGTQYF
DNA: TGCAGCTCCCAGGAGGAGGGGACCCAGTACTTC

J: TRBJ2-2
D: TRBD1
size: -
V: TRBV29-1
CDR3: CSVEGTGGSPGELFF
DNA: TGCAGCGTTGAAGGGACAGGGGGCAGTCCCGGGGAGCTGTTTTTT

J: TRBJ2-7
D: -
size: -
V: TRBV4-1
CDR3: CASSQVGPGPYEQYF
DNA: TGCGCCAGCAGCCAAGTGGGGCCGGGCCCCTACGAGCAGTACTTC